One and the same sample provided the 10 T cell receptor beta chains below, sequenced in a study of T cells in Graves' hyperthyroidism and ophthalmopathy. Researchers took RNA transcripts and amplified the TCR beta CDR3 regions from them. Carried out on the TCR CDR3, a first-round RT-PCR used the HTBI primer set. TCRdb passed the multiplex PCR reads through MiXCR, listing each CDR3 protein once. The sample has some 600,000 distinct CDR3 sequences; roughly 13% are singletons. The sequenced sample consisted of blood. These receptors were taken from a woman aged 25-40 years with Graves' hyperthyroidism that later progressed to Graves' ophthalmopathy.

This chain joins TRBV7-9 and TRBJ2-1, with 10 bases fitting TRBD2. This CDR3 is 15 amino acids long. With 6 bases clipped from V and 9 bases from J, the junction kept 11 bases outside the gene matches. Per germline, CDR1 SEHNR and CDR2 FQNEAQ (reference sequence). DNA of the CDR3: TGTGCCAGCAGTTCCAAGACTAGCGGGTGGGTTGAGCAGTTCTTC. Translated: CASSSKTSGWVEQFF.

This clonotype was seen at least ten times. The CDR3 bases are TGTGCCAGCACTATAAGCGGTTTAGCAAATCAGCCCCAGCATTTT. It yields the protein CASTISGLANQPQHF. The chain is built from TRBV12-3 or TRBV12-4 and TRBJ1-5, with no clear D. V was trimmed by 7 bases and J by 4 bases, leaving 17 bases between them. The CDR3 consists of 15 residues.

This clonotype was counted at least ten times. The chain links TRBV27 to TRBJ1-1; D is uncertain. Germline V gene data show CDR1 as MNHEY and CDR2 as SMNVEV (reference sequence). Trimming removed 5 bases at V and 1 base at J, with 11 bases between. CDR3 length equals 14 residues. The CDR3 here is CASSPGLKNTEAFF. CDR3 nucleotide sequence: TGTGCCAGCAGTCCCGGACTGAAGAACACTGAAGCTTTCTTT.

As regards this clonotype: One base away lies a much larger clone, so this may be a sequencing read error. The rearrangement uses TRBV29-1 and TRBJ1-1, with D possibly matching TRBD1 (5 bases). The length of the CDR3 is 14 residues. Trimming cost V 3 bases and J 6 bases, with 17 bases left between them. The germline CDR1 and CDR2 sequences are SQVTM and ANQGSEA. CDR3 sequence: CSVDPPGLESEAFF. CDR3 bases: TGCAGCGTTGACCCGCCAGGGTTGGAGTCTGAAGCTTTCTTT.

This clonotype was recorded many times. V and J are TRBV24-1 and TRBJ2-1, with 11 positions matching TRBD2. J gave up 8 bases and V 4 bases, and 9 bases lay outside the gene matches. The CDR3 sequence is 16 residues long. Germline V gene sequence: CDR1 KGHDR, CDR2 SFDVKD. CDR3 region: CATSERLAGRIDEQFF. In DNA, the CDR3 is TGTGCCACCAGTGAGCGACTAGCGGGAAGAATCGATGAGCAGTTCTTC.

This chain connects TRBV6-9 to TRBJ1-1; a possible D gene is TRBD1 (5 bases). Trimming left V 4 bases short and J 6 bases short, with 12 bases between. The CDR3 is made up of 13 amino acids. CDR1 is MNHGY, CDR2 SVAAGI, per germline. The CDR3 is CASSSTQGPEAFF. CDR3 nucleotide sequence: TGTGCCAGCAGTTCGACCCAGGGCCCTGAAGCTTTCTTT.

The V and J genes are TRBV24-1 and TRBJ2-3; the D is unclear. From germline, CDR1 is KGHDR and CDR2 SFDVKD. V was cut by 7 bases and J by 2 bases, with 6 bases left in between. This CDR3 has 12 amino acids. The CDR3 DNA is TGTGCCACCAGCGAGGACACAGATACGCAGTATTTT. Translating gives CATSEDTDTQYF.

For this clonotype: Just one base apart from a much larger clone, this may be a read error. The J gene is TRBJ1-3, the V gene TRBV6-5, with D unresolved. The CDR3 extends over 15 amino acids. Trimming left V 0 bases short and J 4 bases short, with 10 bases between. The germline gives CDR1 MNHEY, CDR2 SVGAGI. The CDR3 nucleotides read TGTGCCAGCAGTTACTCGACGGGGAGCGGAAACACCATATATTTT. Its translation is CASSYSTGSGNTIYF.

V gene TRBV4-1 combines with J gene TRBJ2-1; possible D gene TRBD2, 7 bases. The ends were cut back, 9 bases at V and 10 bases at J, with 13 bases in the middle. The germline V gene has CDR1 MGHRA and CDR2 YSYEKL. The CDR3 runs to 11 residues. The CDR3 spells CASRGAGEQFF. CDR3 sequence (DNA): TGCGCCAGTCGGGGGGCGGGGGAGCAGTTCTTC.

There are a few counts of this clonotype. The chain joins TRBV20-1 to TRBJ2-5; D may correspond to TRBD1 or TRBD2 (5 bases each). Germline V gives CDR1 DFQATT, CDR2 SNEGSKA (reference sequence). The V end lost 4 bases, the J end lost 5 bases, and 23 bases lay between the germline ends. This CDR3 has 16 residues. CDR3 nucleotides: TGCAGTGCTACCTCCGGGGCGGCCACGGTTGGGGAGACCCAGTACTTC. Its translation is CSATSGAATVGETQYF.